This record concerns one T cell receptor (beta chain) sequence. The data were obtained in a study of Ad26.COV2.S vaccination and SARS-CoV-2 variants. Sequencing was performed with immunoSEQ multiplex PCR; in TCRdb, only in-frame clones are kept and a portion is missing. The sample consists of under 550,000 clones, about nine tenths of them appearing once. Treatment reported: 15 to 20 received Ad26.COV2.S at low or high dose, single or two shots; about 5 received placebo; per-sample allocation not given. Samples were taken on day 63 after the first vaccine or placebo injection. Looked up from germline, CDR1 is LNHDA and CDR2 is SQIVND (reference sequence). With V trimmed by 5 bases and J by 3 bases, 5 bases remained unmatched. The CDR3 spans 14 residues.

The sample here was peripheral blood, taken in a trial of Ad26.COV2.S vaccine versus placebo. The source is a person between 18 and 65 years old who received the Ad26.COV2.S COVID-19 vaccine or a placebo. V is TRBV19 and J is TRBJ2-5; 8 positions match TRBD1. CDR3 protein: CASSSPGGEETQYF. In nucleotides, the CDR3 is TGTGCCAGTAGTTCGCCAGGGGGCGAAGAGACCCAGTACTTC. Based on the CDR3 plus reference TRBV19 and TRBJ2-5, the full variable domain is DGGITQSPKYLFRKEGQNVTLSCEQNLNHDAMYWYRQDPGQGLRLIYYSQIVNDFQKGDIAEGYSVSREKKESFPLTVTSAQKNPTAFYLCASSSPGGEETQYFGPGTRLLVL.